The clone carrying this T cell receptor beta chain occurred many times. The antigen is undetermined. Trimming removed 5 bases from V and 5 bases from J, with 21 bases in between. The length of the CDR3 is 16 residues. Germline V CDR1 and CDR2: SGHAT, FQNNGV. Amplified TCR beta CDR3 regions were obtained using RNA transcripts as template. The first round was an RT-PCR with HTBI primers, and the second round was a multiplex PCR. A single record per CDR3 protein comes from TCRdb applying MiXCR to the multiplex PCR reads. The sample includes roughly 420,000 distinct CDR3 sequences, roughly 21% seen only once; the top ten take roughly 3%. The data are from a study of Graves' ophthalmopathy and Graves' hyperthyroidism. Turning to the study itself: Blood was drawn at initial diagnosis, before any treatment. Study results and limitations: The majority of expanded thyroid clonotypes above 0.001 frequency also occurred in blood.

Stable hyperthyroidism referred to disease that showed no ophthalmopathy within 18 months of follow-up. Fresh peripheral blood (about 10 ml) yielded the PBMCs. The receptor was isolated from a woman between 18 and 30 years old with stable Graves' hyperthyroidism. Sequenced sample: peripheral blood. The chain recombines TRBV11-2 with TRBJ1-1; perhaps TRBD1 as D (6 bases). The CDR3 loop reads CASSIRSGGARTEAFF. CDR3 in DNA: TGTGCCAGCAGCATACGGAGCGGGGGGGCGAGGACTGAAGCTTTCTTT.